The 15 T cell receptor beta chains below were found in one sample sequenced in a study of blood T cell repertoires in COVID-19. Generated by immunoSEQ multiplex PCR, the TCRdb table keeps only in-frame clones and is missing some. The sample carries roughly 190,000 clones, approximately 88% recorded once. Specimen: PBMCs or T cells enriched from blood (not recorded which). Receptor source: a woman in her 30s who had recovered from COVID-19.

The genes are TRBV24-1 and TRBJ2-1, with TRBD2 identical over 9 bases. CDR3 length: 14 residues. CDR1 and CDR2 (germline): KGHDR, SFDVKD. Trimming took 9 bases from V and 9 from J; bases not matched to a gene: 11. CDR3 sequence (DNA): TGTGCCACCTCCTTAGCGGGAGCGTCGGGTGAGCAGTTCTTC. Protein: CATSLAGASGEQFF.

The rearrangement joins TRBV2 to TRBJ2-7, with 7 bases lining up with TRBD1. CDR1 and CDR2 (germline): SNHLY, FYNNEI. CDR3 length: 15 residues. V trimming: 4 bases; J trimming: 0 bases; junction bases outside the gene matches: 6. Here the CDR3 DNA reads TGTGCCAGCAGTGCTAGTACAGGGGTCTCCTACGAGCAGTACGTC. Translating gives CASSASTGVSYEQYV.

The genes are TRBV5-4 and TRBJ2-4; 9 positions agree with TRBD1. V lost 0 bases to trimming and J lost 2 bases; unmatched junction nucleotides: 6. The CDR3 loop spans 17 amino acids. Germline V lookup: CDR1 SGHNT, CDR2 YYREEE (reference sequence). CDR3 sequence reads: CASSLALGTGTKNIQYF. The CDR3 region has the DNA TGTGCCAGCAGCTTGGCCTTGGGGACAGGGACCAAAAACATTCAGTACTTC.

Details on this clone: Different DNA sequences within this sample yield the same CDR3. The rearrangement links TRBV18 to TRBJ1-2; 7 bases agree with TRBD1. CDR1 is KGHSH and CDR2 is LQKENI in the germline V gene. The CDR3 is made up of 13 amino acids. V dropped 2 bases and J dropped 3; count of bases not matched to a gene: 0. The CDR3 here is CASSPDRDYGYTF. For the CDR3, the DNA is TGTGCCAGCTCACCAGACAGGGACTATGGCTACACCTTC.

The V and J genes are TRBV5-1 and TRBJ2-7; 10 bases align to TRBD1. Germline lookup yields CDR1 SGHRS and CDR2 YFSETQ. This CDR3 region has 15 residues. Germline trimming cut 4 bases from V and 2 bases from J; bases unmatched to any gene: 6. The CDR3 loop is CASSPGQGGPYEQYF. CDR3 in DNA: TGCGCCAGCAGCCCCGGACAGGGGGGACCCTACGAGCAGTACTTC. The variable domain in full, completed from reference TRBV5-1 and TRBJ2-7, reads KAGVTQTPRYLIKTRGQQVTLSCSPISGHRSVSWYQQTPGQGLQFLFEYFSETQRNKGNFPGRFSGRQFSNSRSEMNVSTLELGDSALYLCASSPGQGGPYEQYFGPGTRLTVT.

The J gene is TRBJ2-7, the V gene TRBV4-1; 7 bases fit TRBD1. Germline V CDR1 and CDR2: MGHRA, YSYEKL. This CDR3 comprises 14 residues. The V gene end was trimmed by 4 bases and the J gene end by 1 base; junction bases not matched to a gene: 4. The CDR3 protein is CASSPWDRSYEQYF. Here the CDR3 DNA reads TGCGCCAGCAGCCCTTGGGACAGATCCTACGAGCAGTACTTC.

This clone was seen just once. This chain joins TRBV3-1 (or the pseudogene TRBV3-2) and TRBJ2-5, with D unresolved. Germline assignment: CDR1 LGHDT and CDR2 YNNKEL (reference sequence). The CDR3 covers 14 residues. V was cut by 2 bases and J by 2 bases, with 9 bases left in between. As DNA, the CDR3 is TGTGCCAGCAGCCAAAGCTCTTCTCAAGAGACCCAGTACTTC. It is translated as CASSQSSSQETQYF.

This clone was seen a single time. The chain is built from TRBV30 and TRBJ2-7, with TRBD1 as a possible D gene (6 bases). V dropped 3 bases and J dropped 2 bases, with 20 bases sitting between them. Germline values: CDR1 GTSNPN, CDR2 SVGIG (reference sequence). This CDR3 has 16 residues. The CDR3 DNA is TGTGCCTGGAGACCTTTGCCCGGGACACAAACCTACGAGCAGTACTTC. Translation: CAWRPLPGTQTYEQYF.

This clone appeared once. The J gene is TRBJ2-1, the V gene TRBV7-7, with TRBD2 matching over 13 bases. This CDR3 region has 14 residues. Germline assignment: CDR1 SSHAT and CDR2 FNYEAQ (reference sequence). As DNA, the CDR3 is TGTGCTAGCTCGAGGACTAGCGGGAGCTATGAGCAGTTCTTC. Its translation is CASSRTSGSYEQFF.

V is TRBV21-1 and J is TRBJ1-5; TRBD1 reflects the table's D call only, with no check against the DNA. TRBV21-1 corresponds to a pseudogene. CDR3 length: 17 amino acids. The chain's CDR3 is CASSKFSRDRDNQPQHF. In DNA form, the CDR3 reads TGTGCCAGCAGCAAATTTTCGAGGGACAGGGACAATCAGCCCCAGCATTTT.

This clone was seen only a few times. V is TRBV19 and J is TRBJ1-5; D is unclear. CDR3 length equals 14 residues. V was pared by 7 bases and J by 0 bases, with 10 bases between. Germline V gene lookup returns CDR1 LNHDA and CDR2 SQIVND (reference sequence). For the CDR3, the DNA is TGTGCCAGTATGAGAGGAAATAGCAATCAGCCCCAGCATTTT. Translation: CASMRGNSNQPQHF.

This sequence joins TRBV27 and TRBJ2-1, with 10 bases that match TRBD2. CDR1 MNHEY and CDR2 SMNVEV come from the germline V gene (reference sequence). The CDR3 covers 13 residues. The V segment lost 6 bases and the J segment 12 bases; nucleotides outside the gene matches: 8. CDR3 sequence (DNA): TGTGCCAGCAGGGCTAGCGGGGGCAGGGCGCAGTTCTTC. This translates into CASRASGGRAQFF.

J is TRBJ2-7 and V is TRBV6-5, with TRBD2 matching over 10 bases. V lost 2 bases, J lost 0 bases, and 1 base stayed unmatched. Germline V gene data show CDR1 as MNHEY and CDR2 as SVGAGI. The CDR3 has 15 residues. CDR3 loop: CASSYEREGSYEQYF. CDR3 DNA sequence: TGTGCCAGCAGTTACGAGCGGGAGGGCTCCTACGAGCAGTACTTC.

This sequence joins TRBV6-6 and TRBJ1-2; 10 bases map to TRBD1. The CDR3 has 15 amino acids. Germline values: CDR1 MNHNY, CDR2 SVGAGI (reference sequence). Trimming cost V 5 bases and J 6 bases; bases outside gene matches: 9. CDR3 coding DNA: TGTGCCAGCAGTATGAAGACAGGGGGCCGGGATGGCTACACCTTC. The encoded protein is CASSMKTGGRDGYTF.

The rearrangement joins TRBV19 to TRBJ2-7; D unclear. The germline V gene encodes CDR1 LNHDA and CDR2 SQIVND (reference sequence). The CDR3 is 11 residues long. The V and J ends lost 7 bases and 3 bases respectively, with 7 bases between them. Here the CDR3 reads CASNPLYEQYF. Written as DNA, the CDR3 is TGTGCCAGTAATCCCCTCTACGAGCAGTACTTC. The entire variable domain, with the rest obtained from reference TRBV19 and TRBJ2-7, is as follows: DGGITQSPKYLFRKEGQNVTLSCEQNLNHDAMYWYRQDPGQGLRLIYYSQIVNDFQKGDIAEGYSVSREKKESFPLTVTSAQKNPTAFYLCASNPLYEQYFGPGTRLTVT.